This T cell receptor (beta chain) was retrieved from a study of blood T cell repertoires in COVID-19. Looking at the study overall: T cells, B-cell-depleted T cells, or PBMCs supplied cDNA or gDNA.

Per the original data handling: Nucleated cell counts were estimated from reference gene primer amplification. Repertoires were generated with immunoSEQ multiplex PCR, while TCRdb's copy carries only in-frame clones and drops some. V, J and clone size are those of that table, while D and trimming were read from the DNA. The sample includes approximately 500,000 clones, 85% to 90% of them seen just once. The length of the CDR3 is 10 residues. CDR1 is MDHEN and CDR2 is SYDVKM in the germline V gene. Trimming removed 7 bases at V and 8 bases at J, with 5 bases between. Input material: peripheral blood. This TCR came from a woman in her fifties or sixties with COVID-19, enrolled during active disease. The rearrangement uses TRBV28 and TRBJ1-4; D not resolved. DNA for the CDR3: TGTGCCAGCATGAGGGAAAAACTGTTTTTT. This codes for CASMREKLFF.